This passage covers 31 T cell receptor beta chains from one sample sequenced in a study of TIL therapy for anti-PD-1-resistant metastatic lung cancer. Sequencing used immunoSEQ v3. Clones were sequenced by immunoSEQ multiplex PCR, and TCRdb holds only the in-frame ones, with some missing. The table lists about 26,000 clones, 60% to 70% of them singletons. Time point described: pre-treatment sample, taken before nivolumab and TIL therapy. The tumor samples were excised metastases, mostly pleural nodules or supraclavicular lymph nodes. Here the sequenced sample was tumor tissue, taken at baseline. The origin of the receptors is a woman between 30 and 79 years old with non-small cell lung cancer.

This clone was picked up a small number of times. This chain uses TRBV27 with TRBJ2-1; the D gene is possibly TRBD2 (5 bases). The CDR3 length is 14 residues. The V and J ends lost 4 bases and 3 bases respectively, with 10 bases between them. Germline V gene lookup returns CDR1 MNHEY and CDR2 SMNVEV (reference sequence). The CDR3 is CASSSGMGYNEQFF. In DNA, the CDR3 is TGTGCCAGCAGTTCGGGAATGGGCTACAATGAGCAGTTCTTC.

This clone was picked up a small number of times. CDR3 protein: CASSLRRVLGNTEAFF. As DNA, the CDR3 is TGTGCCAGCAGCTTGAGGCGGGTCCTGGGGAACACTGAAGCTTTCTTT. The rearrangement uses TRBV5-4 and TRBJ1-1; D is unclear. Germline values: CDR1 SGHNT, CDR2 YYREEE (reference sequence). The CDR3 is 16 residues long. V lost 1 base to trimming and J lost 1 base, with 14 bases between them.

With regard to this clone: A read error may account for a junction end that differs from germline. V is TRBV27 and J is TRBJ2-4; 12 nucleotides align to TRBD1. This CDR3 contains 13 residues. Per the germline V gene, CDR1 is MNHEY and CDR2 is SMNVEV (reference sequence). As DNA, the CDR3 is TGTGCCAGCAGACCGGGACAGGGGGCACTCATGAACTTC. It encodes CASRPGQGALMNF.

The chain links TRBV6-5 to TRBJ2-6; possibly TRBD1 for D (5 bases). CDR3 length: 15 residues. Looked up from germline, CDR1 is MNHEY and CDR2 is SVGAGI. The V gene lost 2 bases and the J gene lost 0 bases, with 5 bases spanning the gap. CDR3 sequence: CASSYRGSGANVLTF. CDR3 sequence (DNA): TGTGCCAGCAGTTACAGGGGCTCTGGGGCCAACGTCCTGACTTTC.

This clone was counted a single time. The chain joins TRBV7-2 to TRBJ2-2; the D call may be TRBD1 or TRBD2 (5 bases each). The germline V gene encodes CDR1 SGHTA and CDR2 FQGNSA. CDR3 length equals 14 residues. The ends were cut back, 5 bases at V and 6 bases at J, with 13 bases in the middle. The CDR3 DNA follows: TGTGCCAGCAGCCCATCGTGGGGACCCGGGGAGCTGTTTTTT. It encodes CASSPSWGPGELFF.

This clone was counted many times. This chain joins TRBV7-9 and TRBJ1-1, with a possible D match to TRBD1 (5 bases). Germline CDR1 is SEHNR and CDR2 is FQNEAQ (reference sequence). The CDR3 consists of 13 residues. V was clipped by 2 bases and J by 3 bases, with 7 bases between them. The CDR3 region has the DNA TGTGCCAGCAGCTTAAAAGGGGACACTGAAGCTTTCTTT. Translating it yields CASSLKGDTEAFF.

The chain joins TRBV5-1 to TRBJ2-2; 7 bases fit TRBD1. The CDR3 runs to 15 residues. Germline-derived CDR1 and CDR2 are SGHRS and YFSETQ. J was trimmed by 3 bases and V by 1 base; bases with no gene match: 3. The CDR3 region is CASSLTGADTGELFF. As DNA, the CDR3 is TGCGCCAGCAGCTTGACAGGGGCCGACACCGGGGAGCTGTTTTTT. Drawing the rest from reference TRBV5-1 and TRBJ2-2, the complete variable domain is KAGVTQTPRYLIKTRGQQVTLSCSPISGHRSVSWYQQTPGQGLQFLFEYFSETQRNKGNFPGRFSGRQFSNSRSEMNVSTLELGDSALYLCASSLTGADTGELFFGEGSRLTVL.

The gene calls are TRBV7-8 and TRBJ2-7, with a tentative D call TRBD2 (6 bases). CDR1 SGHVS and CDR2 FQNEAQ come from the germline V gene. The CDR3 contains 13 residues. Trimming stripped 5 bases from V and 6 bases from J, with 14 bases between. The chain's CDR3 is CASSLKTSGEQYF. CDR3 nucleotide sequence: TGTGCCAGCAGCCTAAAGACTAGTGGCGAGCAGTACTTC.

The rearrangement uses TRBV7-9 and TRBJ1-2; 7 bases are a match to TRBD1. The CDR3 totals 13 residues. Germline V gene sequence: CDR1 SEHNR, CDR2 FQNEAQ (reference sequence). V was pared by 4 bases and J by 4 bases, with 3 bases of the junction left unmatched. CDR3 sequence reads: CASSSAGGYGYTF. In nucleotides, the CDR3 is TGTGCCAGCAGCTCCGCAGGGGGCTATGGCTACACCTTC.

The chain carries TRBV4-1 and TRBJ2-7; TRBD2 agrees at 8 bases. The trim removed 2 bases at V and 6 bases at J, leaving 15 bases unmatched. The CDR3 is made up of 17 amino acids. CDR1 is MGHRA, CDR2 YSYEKL, per germline. This chain's CDR3 is CASSQNHAGLGASEQYF. CDR3 DNA sequence: TGCGCCAGCAGCCAAAACCACGCGGGACTAGGGGCCAGCGAGCAGTACTTC.

The CDR3 DNA sequence: TGTGCCAGTATGAAGCTCGGATGGGACACTGAAGCTTTCTTT. It yields the protein CASMKLGWDTEAFF. This chain joins TRBV19 and TRBJ1-1; D gene ambiguous. Germline V CDR1 and CDR2: LNHDA, SQIVND (reference sequence). The CDR3 is 14 residues long. Trimming took off 7 bases at V and 3 bases at J, with 15 bases between the two ends. Full variable domain (outside the CDR3, taken from reference TRBV19 and TRBJ1-1): DGGITQSPKYLFRKEGQNVTLSCEQNLNHDAMYWYRQDPGQGLRLIYYSQIVNDFQKGDIAEGYSVSREKKESFPLTVTSAQKNPTAFYLCASMKLGWDTEAFFGQGTRLTVV.

This clone has more than one count but fewer than ten. The CDR3 is CASSYSGGPEQYF. CDR3 DNA: TGTGCCAGCAGTTACTCCGGGGGACCCGAGCAGTACTTC. The chain is built from TRBV6-5 and TRBJ2-7; D perhaps matches TRBD2 (6 bases). This CDR3 has 13 amino acids. Germline V gives CDR1 MNHEY, CDR2 SVGAGI. V shed 0 bases and J shed 6 bases, with 9 bases lying between them.

This sequence joins TRBV2 and TRBJ1-1; D possibly corresponds to TRBD1 (5 bases). This CDR3 has 15 amino acids. Germline V gene data show CDR1 as SNHLY and CDR2 as FYNNEI. The ends were cut back, 2 bases at V and 2 bases at J, with 12 bases in the middle. CDR3 bases: TGTGCCAGCAGTGAATTTTTGGGGGATAACACTGAAGCTTTCTTT. Translation gives CASSEFLGDNTEAFF.

This clone showed up just a few times. The rearrangement joins TRBV5-1 to TRBJ1-5; 11 bases align to TRBD1. V was clipped by 2 bases and J by 3 bases; unmatched bases: 4. This CDR3 comprises 16 residues. CDR1 and CDR2 from the germline V gene are SGHRS and YFSETQ. CDR3 in amino acids: CASSFGTGGNNQPQHF. CDR3 nucleotide sequence: TGCGCCAGCAGCTTCGGGACAGGGGGTAACAATCAGCCCCAGCATTTT. Full variable domain (missing parts from reference TRBV5-1 and TRBJ1-5): KAGVTQTPRYLIKTRGQQVTLSCSPISGHRSVSWYQQTPGQGLQFLFEYFSETQRNKGNFPGRFSGRQFSNSRSEMNVSTLELGDSALYLCASSFGTGGNNQPQHFGDGTRLSIL.

This clone has only a few counts. This chain connects TRBV7-2 to TRBJ2-6; the D is unclear. V lost 2 bases and J lost 0, with 11 bases in between. The V gene's germline CDR1 is SGHTA and CDR2 FQGNSA. This CDR3 contains 17 residues. The CDR3 bases are TGTGCCAGCAGCTTACTAGGACGGGCCTCTGGGGCCAACGTCCTGACTTTC. Translation: CASSLLGRASGANVLTF.

At least ten counts were recorded for this clone. The chain links TRBV2 to TRBJ1-5, with unresolved D. V was shortened by 6 bases and J by 6 bases, with 9 bases between the two germline ends. The CDR3 consists of 12 residues. CDR1 is SNHLY, CDR2 FYNNEI, per germline. The CDR3 DNA reads TGTGCCAGCAGGCGGGCTGGTCAGCCCCAGCATTTT. Translating it yields CASRRAGQPQHF.

The gene calls are TRBV6-6 and TRBJ2-1; D is unresolved. The CDR3 runs to 12 residues. Trimming stripped 7 bases from V and 10 bases from J, with 14 bases between. Germline lookup yields CDR1 MNHNY and CDR2 SVGAGI (reference sequence). CDR3 protein: CASNLLGREQFF. DNA for the CDR3: TGTGCCAGCAACCTGCTAGGAAGAGAGCAGTTCTTC.

The chain couples TRBV5-6 to TRBJ1-2, with D perhaps matching TRBD1 (5 bases). CDR3 length equals 15 residues. Per the germline V gene, CDR1 is SGHDT and CDR2 is YYEEEE. V lost 5 bases and J 4 bases, leaving 18 bases between the germline ends. CDR3 sequence: CASSPGVGLGYGYTF. The CDR3 DNA follows: TGTGCCAGCAGTCCGGGGGTAGGACTTGGCTATGGCTACACCTTC.

This clone turned up a few times. The chain recombines TRBV4-1 with TRBJ1-1; 7 bases match TRBD1. Germline V CDR1 and CDR2: MGHRA, YSYEKL. The trim removed 9 bases at V and 3 bases at J, leaving 7 bases unmatched. The CDR3 is 13 amino acids. The DNA of the CDR3 is TGCGCCAGTGCGTCCGACAGGGACACTGAAGCTTTCTTT. Translating it yields CASASDRDTEAFF.

This chain links TRBV5-1 with TRBJ1-3; the match to TRBD1 covers 7 bases. Looked up from germline, CDR1 is SGHRS and CDR2 is YFSETQ. V was pared by 0 bases and J by 4 bases, with 7 bases of the junction left unmatched. This CDR3 has 16 amino acids. The CDR3 is CASSLGPTGAGNTIYF. The CDR3 DNA sequence: TGCGCCAGCAGCTTGGGGCCCACAGGGGCCGGAAACACCATATATTTT. Filled out from reference TRBV5-1 and TRBJ1-3, the complete variable domain reads KAGVTQTPRYLIKTRGQQVTLSCSPISGHRSVSWYQQTPGQGLQFLFEYFSETQRNKGNFPGRFSGRQFSNSRSEMNVSTLELGDSALYLCASSLGPTGAGNTIYFGEGSWLTVV.

The V call is TRBV30, the J call TRBJ2-7; D remains unclear. From germline, CDR1 is GTSNPN and CDR2 SVGIG (reference sequence). Trimming cost V 7 bases and J 0 bases, with 13 bases left between them. This CDR3 spans 13 amino acids. In DNA, the CDR3 is TGTGCCTCGAAGACTCCTTACTCCTACGAGCAGTACTTC. As protein: CASKTPYSYEQYF.

There are a few counts of this clone. The chain carries TRBV11-3 and TRBJ2-3; 14 nucleotides agree with TRBD2. V shed 3 bases, J shed 8 bases, and the junction held 4 bases outside the gene matches. This CDR3 spans 15 amino acids. Germline values: CDR1 SGHNT, CDR2 YENEEA. CDR3: CASSLGTSGSTTQYF. Written as DNA, the CDR3 is TGTGCCAGCAGCTTGGGGACTAGCGGGAGTACTACGCAGTATTTT.

The chain joins TRBV25-1 to TRBJ1-4, with a tentative D call TRBD1 (5 bases). Looked up from germline, CDR1 is MGHDK and CDR2 is SYGVNS. The V end lost 7 bases, the J end lost 8 bases, and 14 bases lay between the germline ends. The CDR3 has 13 amino acids. This CDR3 reads CASIGGAGEKLFF. The CDR3 region has the DNA TGTGCCAGCATTGGAGGGGCGGGAGAAAAACTGTTTTTT.

In this sample, this clone turned up once. The chain is built from TRBV2 and TRBJ2-2, with D tentatively TRBD2 (5 bases). The CDR3 is 12 amino acids. Trimming cost V 7 bases and J 6 bases, with 9 bases left between them. The V gene's germline CDR1 is SNHLY and CDR2 FYNNEI. The CDR3 reads CASNRGAGELFF. CDR3 DNA: TGTGCCAGCAACCGGGGAGCCGGGGAGCTGTTTTTT.

V usage is TRBV10-3 and J usage is TRBJ2-7, with unresolved D. The length of the CDR3 is 12 residues. CDR1 is ENHRY, CDR2 SYGVKD, per germline. The germline V and J ends were trimmed by 6 bases and 3 bases, with 9 bases remaining between them. CDR3 protein: CAISTNLYEQYF. Here the CDR3 DNA reads TGTGCCATCAGCACCAATCTCTACGAGCAGTACTTC.

Sample share makes this clone medium-sized (0.01 to 0.1%). The chain links TRBV7-9 to TRBJ1-1, with 8 positions matching TRBD1. The ends lost 0 bases at V and 5 bases at J; junction bases unmatched: 14. This CDR3 is built from 18 residues. Germline V gene lookup returns CDR1 SEHNR and CDR2 FQNEAQ (reference sequence). DNA of the CDR3: TGTGCCAGCAGCTTAGCCGGCGCGGACAGGGCGGGGGGTACTGAAGCTTTCTTT. This gives the protein CASSLAGADRAGGTEAFF. Based on the CDR3 plus reference TRBV7-9 and TRBJ1-1, the full variable domain is DTGVSQNPRHKITKRGQNVTFRCDPISEHNRLYWYRQTLGQGPEFLTYFQNEAQLEKSRLLSDRFSAERPKGSFSTLEIQRTEQGDSAMYLCASSLAGADRAGGTEAFFGQGTRLTVV.

V usage is TRBV6-5 and J usage is TRBJ2-7; 11 bases are a match to TRBD2. The CDR3 is 15 amino acids. Germline V gene data show CDR1 as MNHEY and CDR2 as SVGAGI. The V gene end was trimmed by 5 bases and the J gene end by 6 bases; junction bases not matched to a gene: 9. For the CDR3, the DNA is TGTGCCAGCAGTCCAGTTAGCGGGAGGGCGGGCGAGCAGTACTTC. Translation: CASSPVSGRAGEQYF.

The J gene is TRBJ2-7, the V gene TRBV5-1, with 12 bases matching TRBD2. V dropped 6 bases and J dropped 3; count of bases not matched to a gene: 4. The CDR3 totals 14 residues. CDR1 SGHRS and CDR2 YFSETQ come from the germline V gene. The CDR3 protein is CASTRLAGDYEQYF. The CDR3 DNA follows: TGCGCCAGCACCAGACTAGCGGGAGACTACGAGCAGTACTTC.

Worth noting for this clone: This same CDR3 is encoded by further DNA sequences in the sample. This chain uses TRBV11-2 with TRBJ2-7; 11 positions match TRBD2. The CDR3 has 15 residues. Unmatched junction bases numbered 5, after V lost 3 bases and J lost 4 bases. Germline loops: CDR1 SGHAT, CDR2 FQNNGV. The CDR3 sequence: CASSFLAGGKYEQYF. CDR3 sequence (DNA): TGTGCCAGCAGCTTTCTAGCGGGAGGAAAGTACGAGCAGTACTTC.

At least ten counts were recorded for this clone. The J gene is TRBJ1-5, the V gene TRBV5-5; no definite D call. V lost 1 base to trimming and J lost 3 bases, with 8 bases between them. CDR1 is SGHKS, CDR2 YYEKEE, per germline (reference sequence). The CDR3 totals 14 residues. The CDR3 bases are TGTGCCAGCAGCTTGAGAGCAGACAATCAGCCCCAGCATTTT. Encoded protein: CASSLRADNQPQHF.

This chain links TRBV28 with TRBJ2-7; 9 nucleotides align to TRBD1. Germline values: CDR1 MDHEN, CDR2 SYDVKM. With V trimmed by 6 bases and J by 7 bases, 16 bases remained unmatched. The CDR3 sequence is 16 residues long. Here the CDR3 reads CASRSQTGGAGREQYF. The CDR3 DNA sequence: TGTGCCAGCAGATCACAAACAGGGGGCGCGGGTCGGGAGCAGTACTTC.